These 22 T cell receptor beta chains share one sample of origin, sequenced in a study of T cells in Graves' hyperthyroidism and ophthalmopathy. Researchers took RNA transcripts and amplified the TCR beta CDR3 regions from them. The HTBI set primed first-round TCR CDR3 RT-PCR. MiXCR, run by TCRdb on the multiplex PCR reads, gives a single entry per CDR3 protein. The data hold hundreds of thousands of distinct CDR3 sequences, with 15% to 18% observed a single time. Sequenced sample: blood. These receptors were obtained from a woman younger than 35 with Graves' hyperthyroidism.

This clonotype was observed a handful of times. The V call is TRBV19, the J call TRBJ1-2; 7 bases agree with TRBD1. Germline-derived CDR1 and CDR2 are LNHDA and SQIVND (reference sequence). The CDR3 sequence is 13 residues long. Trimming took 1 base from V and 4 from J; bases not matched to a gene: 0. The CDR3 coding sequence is TGTGCCAGTAGTATAGCAGGGGGCTATGGCTACACCTTC. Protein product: CASSIAGGYGYTF. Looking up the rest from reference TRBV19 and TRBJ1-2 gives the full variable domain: DGGITQSPKYLFRKEGQNVTLSCEQNLNHDAMYWYRQDPGQGLRLIYYSQIVNDFQKGDIAEGYSVSREKKESFPLTVTSAQKNPTAFYLCASSIAGGYGYTFGSGTRLTVV.

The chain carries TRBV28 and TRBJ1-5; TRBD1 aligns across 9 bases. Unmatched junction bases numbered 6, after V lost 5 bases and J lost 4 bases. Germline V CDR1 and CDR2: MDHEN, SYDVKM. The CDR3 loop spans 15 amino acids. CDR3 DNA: TGTGCCAGCAGTCCCCCCGGGACAGGGAATCAGCCCCAGCATTTT. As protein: CASSPPGTGNQPQHF.

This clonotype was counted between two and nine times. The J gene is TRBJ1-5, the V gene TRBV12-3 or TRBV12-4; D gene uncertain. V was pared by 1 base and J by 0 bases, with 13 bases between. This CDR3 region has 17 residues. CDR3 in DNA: TGTGCCAGCAGTTTAGGGACCTCGCTAATTAGCAATCAGCCCCAGCATTTT. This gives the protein CASSLGTSLISNQPQHF.

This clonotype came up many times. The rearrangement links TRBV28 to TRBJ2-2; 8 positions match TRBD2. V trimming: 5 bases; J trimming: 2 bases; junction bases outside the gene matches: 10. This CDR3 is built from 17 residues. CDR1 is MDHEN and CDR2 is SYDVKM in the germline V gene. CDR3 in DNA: TGTGCCAGCAGTCCGCCGTACCGGACTAGCAACACCGGGGAGCTGTTTTTT. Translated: CASSPPYRTSNTGELFF.

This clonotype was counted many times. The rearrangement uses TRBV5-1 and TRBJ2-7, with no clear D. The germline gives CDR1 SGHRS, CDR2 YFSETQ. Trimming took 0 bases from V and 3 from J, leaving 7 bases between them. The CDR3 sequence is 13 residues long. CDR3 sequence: CASSLEGVYEQYF. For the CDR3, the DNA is TGCGCCAGCAGCTTGGAGGGTGTCTACGAGCAGTACTTC.

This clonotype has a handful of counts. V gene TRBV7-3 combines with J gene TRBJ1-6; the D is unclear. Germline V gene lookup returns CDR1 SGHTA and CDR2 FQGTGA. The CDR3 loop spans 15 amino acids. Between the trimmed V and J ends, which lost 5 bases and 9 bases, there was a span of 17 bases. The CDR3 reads CASSLDPGGSSPLHF. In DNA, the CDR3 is TGTGCCAGCAGCCTCGACCCGGGTGGCAGTTCACCCCTCCACTTT. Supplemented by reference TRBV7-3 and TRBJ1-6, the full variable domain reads GAGVSQTPSNKVTEKGKYVELRCDPISGHTALYWYRQSLGQGPEFLIYFQGTGAADDSGLPNDRFFAVRPEGSVSTLKIQRTERGDSAVYLCASSLDPGGSSPLHFGNGTRLTVT.

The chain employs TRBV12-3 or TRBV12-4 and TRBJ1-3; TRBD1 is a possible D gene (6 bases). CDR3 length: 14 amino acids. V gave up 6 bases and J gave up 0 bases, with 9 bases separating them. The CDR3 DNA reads TGTGCCAGCAGAGGGGGGCCCTCTGGAAACACCATATATTTT. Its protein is CASRGGPSGNTIYF.

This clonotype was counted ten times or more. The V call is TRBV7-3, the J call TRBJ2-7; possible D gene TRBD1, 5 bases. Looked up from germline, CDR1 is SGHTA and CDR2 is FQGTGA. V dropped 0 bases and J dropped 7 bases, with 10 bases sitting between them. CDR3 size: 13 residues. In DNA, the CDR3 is TGTGCCAGCAGCTTAACCAGGGTTGCTGAGCAGTACTTC. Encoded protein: CASSLTRVAEQYF.

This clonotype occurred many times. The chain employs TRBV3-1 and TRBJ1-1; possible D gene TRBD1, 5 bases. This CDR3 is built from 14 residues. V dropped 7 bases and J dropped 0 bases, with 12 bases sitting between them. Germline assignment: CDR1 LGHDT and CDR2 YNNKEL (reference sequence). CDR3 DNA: TGTGCCAGCACCCAGGGACGGTTGAACACTGAAGCTTTCTTT. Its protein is CASTQGRLNTEAFF.

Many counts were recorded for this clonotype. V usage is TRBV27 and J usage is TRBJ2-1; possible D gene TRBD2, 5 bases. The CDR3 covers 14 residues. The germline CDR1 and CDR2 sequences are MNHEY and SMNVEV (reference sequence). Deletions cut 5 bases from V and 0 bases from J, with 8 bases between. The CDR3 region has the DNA TGTGCCAGCAGTGACTATGGCTCCTACAATGAGCAGTTCTTC. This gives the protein CASSDYGSYNEQFF.

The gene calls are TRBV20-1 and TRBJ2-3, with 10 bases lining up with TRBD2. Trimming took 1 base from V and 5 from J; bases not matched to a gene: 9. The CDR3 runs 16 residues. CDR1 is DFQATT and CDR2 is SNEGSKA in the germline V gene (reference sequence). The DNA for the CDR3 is TGCAGTGCTAGAGTGTCGAGCGGGAGGGTGCAAGATACGCAGTATTTT. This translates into CSARVSSGRVQDTQYF.

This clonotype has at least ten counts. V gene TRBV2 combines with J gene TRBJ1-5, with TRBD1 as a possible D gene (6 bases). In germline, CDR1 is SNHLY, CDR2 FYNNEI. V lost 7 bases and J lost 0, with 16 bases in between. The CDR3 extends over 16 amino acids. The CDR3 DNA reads TGTGCCAGCAAAAGGCAGGGGCAGTTTAGCAATCAGCCCCAGCATTTT. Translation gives CASKRQGQFSNQPQHF. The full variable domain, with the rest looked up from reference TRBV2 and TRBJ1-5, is EPEVTQTPSHQVTQMGQEVILRCVPISNHLYFYWYRQILGQKVEFLVSFYNNEISEKSEIFDDQFSVERPDGSNFTLKIRSTKLEDSAMYFCASKRQGQFSNQPQHFGDGTRLSIL.

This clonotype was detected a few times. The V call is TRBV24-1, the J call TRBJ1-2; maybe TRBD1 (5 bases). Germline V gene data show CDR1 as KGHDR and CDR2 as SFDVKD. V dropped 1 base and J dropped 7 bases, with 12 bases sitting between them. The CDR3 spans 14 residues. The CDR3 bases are TGTGCCACCAGTGATTTACTTGGGACGTCTGGCTACACCTTC. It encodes CATSDLLGTSGYTF.

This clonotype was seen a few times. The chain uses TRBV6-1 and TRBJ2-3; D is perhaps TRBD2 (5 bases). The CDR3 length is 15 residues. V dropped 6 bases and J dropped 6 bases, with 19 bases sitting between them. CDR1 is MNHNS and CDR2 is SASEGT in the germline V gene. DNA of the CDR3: TGTGCCAGCAGCCCCGGGCCCGGACTGATGGATACGCAGTATTTT. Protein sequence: CASSPGPGLMDTQYF.

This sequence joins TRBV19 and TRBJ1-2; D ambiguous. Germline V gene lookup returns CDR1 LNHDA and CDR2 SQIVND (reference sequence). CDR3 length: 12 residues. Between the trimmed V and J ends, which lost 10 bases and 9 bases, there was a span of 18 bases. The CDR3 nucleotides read TGTGCCACCCTAGAGGAGTCCGGGAGCTACACCTTC. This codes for CATLEESGSYTF.

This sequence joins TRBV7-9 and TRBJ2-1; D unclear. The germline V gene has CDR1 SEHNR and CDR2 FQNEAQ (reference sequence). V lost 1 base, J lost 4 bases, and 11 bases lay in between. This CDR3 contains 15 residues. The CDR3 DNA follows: TGTGCCAGCAGCTTAGGAATGGGTGTATACAATGAGCAGTTCTTC. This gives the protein CASSLGMGVYNEQFF.

The CDR3 region is CASSQDYTGSNQPQHF. Here the CDR3 DNA reads TGCGCCAGCAGCCAAGACTATACAGGTAGCAATCAGCCCCAGCATTTT. V usage is TRBV4-1 and J usage is TRBJ1-5, with TRBD1 as a possible D gene (5 bases). The V gene lost 0 bases and the J gene lost 0 bases, with 9 bases spanning the gap. CDR1 MGHRA and CDR2 YSYEKL come from the germline V gene. This CDR3 contains 16 residues.

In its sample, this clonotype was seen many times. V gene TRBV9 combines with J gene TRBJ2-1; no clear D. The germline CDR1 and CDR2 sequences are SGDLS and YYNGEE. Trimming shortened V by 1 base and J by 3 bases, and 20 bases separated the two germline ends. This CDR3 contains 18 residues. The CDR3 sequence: CASSVPLSTSFNYNEQFF. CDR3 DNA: TGTGCCAGCAGCGTACCCCTCTCTACCTCCTTTAACTACAATGAGCAGTTCTTC.

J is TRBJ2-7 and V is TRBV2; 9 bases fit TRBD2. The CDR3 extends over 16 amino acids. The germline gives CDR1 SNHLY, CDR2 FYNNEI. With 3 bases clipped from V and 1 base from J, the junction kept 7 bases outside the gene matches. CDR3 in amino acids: CASSEDSGSLSYEQYF. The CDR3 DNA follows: TGTGCCAGCAGTGAGGATAGCGGGAGTCTGTCCTACGAGCAGTACTTC.

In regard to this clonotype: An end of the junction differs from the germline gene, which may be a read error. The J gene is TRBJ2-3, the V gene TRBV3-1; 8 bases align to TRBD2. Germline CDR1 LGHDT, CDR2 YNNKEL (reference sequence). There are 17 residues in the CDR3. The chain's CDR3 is CTSSPPRGGTSTDTQYF. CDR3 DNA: TGTACCAGCAGCCCCCCCCGGGGGGGAACTAGCACAGATACGCAGTATTTT.

CDR3 nucleotides: TGCAGCGTTGAAGAGGGGCCAGGGCAGACCCAGTACTTC. This codes for CSVEEGPGQTQYF. The genes are TRBV29-1 and TRBJ2-5; maybe TRBD1 (5 bases). Germline V gene data show CDR1 as SQVTM and CDR2 as ANQGSEA. This CDR3 has 13 amino acids. V shed 0 bases and J shed 6 bases, with 11 bases lying between them.

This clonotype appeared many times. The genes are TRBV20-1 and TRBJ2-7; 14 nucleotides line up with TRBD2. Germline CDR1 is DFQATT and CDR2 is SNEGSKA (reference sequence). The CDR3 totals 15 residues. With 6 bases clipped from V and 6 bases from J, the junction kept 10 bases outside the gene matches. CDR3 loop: CSAYTPGLAGVEQYF. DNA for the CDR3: TGCAGTGCCTACACACCGGGACTAGCGGGAGTCGAGCAGTACTTC.